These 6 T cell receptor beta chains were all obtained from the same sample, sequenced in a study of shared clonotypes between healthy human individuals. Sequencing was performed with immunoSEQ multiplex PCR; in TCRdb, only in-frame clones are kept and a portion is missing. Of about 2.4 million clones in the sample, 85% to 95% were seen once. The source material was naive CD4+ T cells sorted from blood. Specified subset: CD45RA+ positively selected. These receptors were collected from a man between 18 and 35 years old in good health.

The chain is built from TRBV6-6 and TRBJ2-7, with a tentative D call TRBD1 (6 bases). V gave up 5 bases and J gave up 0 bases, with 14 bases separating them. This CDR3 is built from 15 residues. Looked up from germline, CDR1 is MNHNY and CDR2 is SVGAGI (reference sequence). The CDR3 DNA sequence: TGTGCCAGCAGTAAAACCAGGGGACACTCCTACGAGCAGTACTTC. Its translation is CASSKTRGHSYEQYF.

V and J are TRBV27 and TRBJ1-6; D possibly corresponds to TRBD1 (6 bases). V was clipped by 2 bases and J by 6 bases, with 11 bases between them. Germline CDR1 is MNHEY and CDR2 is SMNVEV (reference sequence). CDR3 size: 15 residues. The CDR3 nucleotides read TGTGCCAGCAGTTTAAGGGGGGATTTTAATTCACCCCTCCACTTT. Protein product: CASSLRGDFNSPLHF.

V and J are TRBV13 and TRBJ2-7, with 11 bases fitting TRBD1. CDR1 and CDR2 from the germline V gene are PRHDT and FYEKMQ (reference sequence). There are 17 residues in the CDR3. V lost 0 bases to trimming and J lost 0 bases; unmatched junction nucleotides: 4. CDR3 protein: CASSLGGTGGRSYEQYF. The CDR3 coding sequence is TGTGCCAGCAGCTTAGGGGGGACAGGGGGACGCTCCTACGAGCAGTACTTC.

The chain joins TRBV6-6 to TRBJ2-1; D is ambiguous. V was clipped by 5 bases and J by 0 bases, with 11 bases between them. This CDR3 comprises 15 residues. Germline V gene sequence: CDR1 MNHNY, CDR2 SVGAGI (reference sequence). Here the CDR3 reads CASSPHQSSYNEQFF. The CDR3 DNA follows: TGTGCCAGCAGTCCTCATCAAAGCTCCTACAATGAGCAGTTCTTC.

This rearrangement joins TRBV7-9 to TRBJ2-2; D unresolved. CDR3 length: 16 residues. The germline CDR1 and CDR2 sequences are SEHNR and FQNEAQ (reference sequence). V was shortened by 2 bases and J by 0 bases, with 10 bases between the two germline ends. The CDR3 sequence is CASSLRALTNTGELFF. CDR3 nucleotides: TGTGCCAGCAGCTTACGGGCTCTAACGAACACCGGGGAGCTGTTTTTT.

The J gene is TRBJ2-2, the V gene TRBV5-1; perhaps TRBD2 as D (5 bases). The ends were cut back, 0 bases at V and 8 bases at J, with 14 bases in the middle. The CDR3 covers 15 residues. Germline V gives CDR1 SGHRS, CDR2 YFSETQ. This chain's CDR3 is CASSLAEARGGELFF. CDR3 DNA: TGCGCCAGCAGCTTGGCCGAGGCCCGGGGTGGGGAGCTGTTTTTT.